What follows are 3 T cell receptor beta chains derived from one specimen sequenced in a study of shared clonotypes between healthy human individuals. Clones were sequenced by immunoSEQ multiplex PCR, and TCRdb holds only the in-frame ones, with some missing. The top ten clones hold more than 1.5% of a sample with more than 2 million clones, approximately 92% of them seen once. Naive CD8 cells comprised CD45RO-negative, CCR7-positively selected cells, excluding terminally differentiated effector memory CD45RA+ cells. Sequenced sample: naive CD8+ T cells from PBMCs. These receptors originate from a man younger than 30 in good health. Some clones in this sample may be carry-over from other donors' samples.

The chain joins TRBV11-2 to TRBJ2-7, with D possibly TRBD2 on 6 matching bases. Trimming left V 5 bases short and J 1 base short, with 18 bases between. The CDR3 has 16 residues. In germline, CDR1 is SGHAT, CDR2 FQNNGV. CDR3 region: CASSPRGGRNSYEQYF. As DNA, the CDR3 is TGTGCCAGCAGCCCTCGTGGGGGGAGGAATTCCTACGAGCAGTACTTC.

This chain uses TRBV21-1 with TRBJ2-7; TRBD1 is taken as the D call from the table, unchecked against the DNA. TRBV21-1 constitutes a pseudogene. The CDR3 loop spans 15 amino acids. The CDR3 protein is CASSPTRPSPYEQYF. CDR3 coding DNA: TGTGCCAGCAGCCCGACAAGGCCGTCACCTTACGAGCAGTACTTC.

The chain links TRBV5-4 to TRBJ1-2; 10 bases agree with TRBD1. V lost 3 bases to trimming and J lost 8 bases; unmatched junction nucleotides: 7. The CDR3 runs to 14 residues. CDR1 is SGHNT, CDR2 YYREEE, per germline (reference sequence). The CDR3 region has the DNA TGTGCCAGCAGCTACCGGGACAGGGGAGTCGGCTACACCTTC. Protein product: CASSYRDRGVGYTF.